The entry below gives a single T cell receptor beta chain sequence along with its context. Its antigen is still unknown. Base qualities are missing; no much larger clone stands one base away. This entry is derived from a study of control samples from healthy donors and cancer patients (dated by TCRdb to 2020 to 2022). Libraries were constructed by the immunoSEQ multiplex PCR assay. TCRdb limited this immuneACCESS table to in-frame rearrangements with V and J called. A share of clones is missing; checked studies link under half to unresolved V genes, and the rest is unexplained. This sample holds about 77,000 clones; 85% to 95% were observed only once. 5.8% of the sample is held by the ten biggest clonotypes. The germline V gene sets CDR1 to SGHRS and CDR2 to YFSETQ. The CDR3 measures 15 amino acids from cysteine to phenylalanine. Of all the DNA, just the CDR3 is kept, 45 bases in frame from base 1. V gives up 0 bases and J gives up 2 bases, and the segment between their germline ends measures 9 bases.

This sequence uses TRBV5-1 and TRBJ2-1; a tentative D call is TRBD2 (6 bases match). The TCR was taken from a woman aged 55-70 years in good health. Sequencing used blood. The base sequence is TGCGCCAGCAGCTTGGAGGGACTCACCTACAATGAGCAGTTCTTC. The encoded protein is CASSLEGLTYNEQFF.